The rows below give T cell receptor beta chains drawn from one sample of a study of T cells in narcolepsy. The method was immunoSEQ multiplex PCR; TCRdb's version includes in-frame clones alone and lacks a portion of them. The sample consists of about 40,000 clones, about 87% of them appearing once. The sequenced sample consisted of CD45RA- memory CD4+ T cells from PBMCs. These receptors were obtained from a human donor with narcolepsy. The CDR3 runs from the conserved cysteine through the conserved F or W. Fields, in order: V gene, J gene, clone size, D gene, CDR3 DNA, CDR3 protein. The D gene is left open where the match is weak. Size tells how often a clone was seen (once, few, many) or the class of an expanded clone, and some rows leave it out.

v_gene: TRBV6-6; j_gene: TRBJ2-6; abundance: .; d_gene: .; CDR3nt: TGTGCCAGCGCTGTGGGGGCCAACGTCCTGACTTTC; CDR3aa: CASAVGANVLTF
v_gene: TRBV7-9; j_gene: TRBJ2-6; abundance: .; d_gene: .; CDR3nt: TGTGCCAGCAGCCCAAAGGACAGCTCTGGGGCCAACGTCCTGACTTTC; CDR3aa: CASSPKDSSGANVLTF
v_gene: TRBV28; j_gene: TRBJ1-2; abundance: .; d_gene: .; CDR3nt: TGTGCCAGCACTTTCGGGGGGTTAAGCTATGGCTACACCTTC; CDR3aa: CASTFGGLSYGYTF
v_gene: TRBV7-3; j_gene: TRBJ2-6; abundance: .; d_gene: .; CDR3nt: TGTGCCAGCAGCTCTGATGGAGGGTCTGGGGCCAACGTCCTGACTTTC; CDR3aa: CASSSDGGSGANVLTF
v_gene: TRBV7-9; j_gene: TRBJ2-7; abundance: .; d_gene: .; CDR3nt: TGTGCCAGCAGCCGACTAGGAGCCGAGCAGTACTTC; CDR3aa: CASSRLGAEQYF
v_gene: TRBV7-8; j_gene: TRBJ2-7; abundance: .; d_gene: TRBD2; CDR3nt: TGTGCCAGCAGCTTAGGGCTAGCGGGCTCCTACGAGCAGTACTTC; CDR3aa: CASSLGLAGSYEQYF
v_gene: TRBV18; j_gene: TRBJ2-7; abundance: .; d_gene: TRBD1; CDR3nt: TGTGTCAGCTCACTACGGACAGGACGGACCTACGAGCAGTACTTC; CDR3aa: CVSSLRTGRTYEQYF
v_gene: TRBV4-2; j_gene: TRBJ2-1; abundance: .; d_gene: .; CDR3nt: TGTGCCAGCAGCCAAGATCAGGGGGGTGAGCAGTTCTTC; CDR3aa: CASSQDQGGEQFF
v_gene: TRBV11-3; j_gene: TRBJ2-4; abundance: .; d_gene: .; CDR3nt: TGTGCCAGCACTAAAGTCGGGGTAGGCAAAAACATTCAGTACTTC; CDR3aa: CASTKVGVGKNIQYF
v_gene: TRBV20-1; j_gene: TRBJ2-2; abundance: .; d_gene: .; CDR3nt: TGCAGTGCTAGTCGCTCCGGGGAGCTGTTTTTT; CDR3aa: CSASRSGELFF
v_gene: TRBV6-1; j_gene: TRBJ2-5; abundance: .; d_gene: TRBD2; CDR3nt: TGTGCCAGCAGTGGAGGAGGACTAGCGGAAGAGACCCAGTACTTC; CDR3aa: CASSGGGLAEETQYF
v_gene: TRBV18; j_gene: TRBJ2-5; abundance: .; d_gene: TRBD1; CDR3nt: TGTGCCAGCTCACCACCGACAGGGTTCCCTCAAGAGACCCAGTACTTC; CDR3aa: CASSPPTGFPQETQYF
v_gene: TRBV9; j_gene: TRBJ1-1; abundance: once; d_gene: .; CDR3nt: TGTGCCAGCAGCGTAGAACAGAACACTGAAGCTTTCTTT; CDR3aa: CASSVEQNTEAFF
v_gene: TRBV19; j_gene: TRBJ2-7; abundance: .; d_gene: .; CDR3nt: TGTGCCAGTAGTACAGTTTACTACGAGCAGTACTTC; CDR3aa: CASSTVYYEQYF
v_gene: TRBV5-1; j_gene: TRBJ2-2; abundance: .; d_gene: TRBD1; CDR3nt: TGCGCCAGCAGCTCGGACAGGGGTTCCGCCGGGGAGCTGTTTTTT; CDR3aa: CASSSDRGSAGELFF
v_gene: TRBV4-3; j_gene: TRBJ2-5; abundance: .; d_gene: TRBD1; CDR3nt: TGCGCCAGCAGCCAAGAGACAGGGGGTATGGAGACCCAGTACTTC; CDR3aa: CASSQETGGMETQYF
v_gene: TRBV7-9; j_gene: TRBJ1-2; abundance: .; d_gene: .; CDR3nt: TGTGCCAGCAGCACCATCCAGGGATCTGACTATGGCTACACCTTC; CDR3aa: CASSTIQGSDYGYTF
v_gene: TRBV29-1; j_gene: TRBJ2-5; abundance: .; d_gene: TRBD2; CDR3nt: TGCAGCGGGAGAATAGCGGGAGAACAAGAGACCCAGTACTTC; CDR3aa: CSGRIAGEQETQYF
v_gene: TRBV5-5; j_gene: TRBJ1-5; abundance: .; d_gene: .; CDR3nt: TGTGCCAGCAGCTTGGCCCTCAAGGACAATCAGCCCCAGCATTTT; CDR3aa: CASSLALKDNQPQHF
v_gene: TRBV18; j_gene: TRBJ2-5; abundance: .; d_gene: .; CDR3nt: TGTGCCAGCTCACCCTCACCCGAGACCCAGTACTTC; CDR3aa: CASSPSPETQYF
v_gene: TRBV7-9; j_gene: TRBJ2-5; abundance: .; d_gene: .; CDR3nt: TGTGCCAGCAGCTTAGGGGTCGGACAGAAAGAGACCCAGTACTTC; CDR3aa: CASSLGVGQKETQYF
v_gene: TRBV11-3; j_gene: TRBJ2-3; abundance: .; d_gene: .; CDR3nt: TGTGCCAGCACCAAGAGTAGGACAGATACGCAGTATTTT; CDR3aa: CASTKSRTDTQYF
v_gene: TRBV29-1; j_gene: TRBJ1-1; abundance: .; d_gene: .; CDR3nt: TGCAGCGTTGTGAAGACCGACACTGAAGCTTTCTTT; CDR3aa: CSVVKTDTEAFF
v_gene: TRBV10-3; j_gene: TRBJ2-7; abundance: .; d_gene: TRBD1; CDR3nt: TGTGCCATCGGGACAGATTCCTTCTACGAGCAGTACTTC; CDR3aa: CAIGTDSFYEQYF
v_gene: TRBV30; j_gene: TRBJ1-1; abundance: .; d_gene: .; CDR3nt: TGTGCCTGGCGGCGGCCCGGGGGGAACACTGAAGCTTTCTTT; CDR3aa: CAWRRPGGNTEAFF
v_gene: TRBV5-8; j_gene: TRBJ1-3; abundance: few; d_gene: .; CDR3nt: TGTGCCAGCAGCTTGCCGGAAACCTCTGGAAACACCATATATTTT; CDR3aa: CASSLPETSGNTIYF
v_gene: TRBV11-2; j_gene: TRBJ2-5; abundance: .; d_gene: TRBD1; CDR3nt: TGTGCCAGCAGTGATAGGGGGCGCGTGGAGACCCAGTACTTC; CDR3aa: CASSDRGRVETQYF
v_gene: TRBV6-5; j_gene: TRBJ1-1; abundance: .; d_gene: TRBD1; CDR3nt: TGTGCCAGCAGTCGGAGGACAGGGGGTAACACTGAAGCTTTCTTT; CDR3aa: CASSRRTGGNTEAFF
v_gene: TRBV7-3; j_gene: TRBJ2-1; abundance: .; d_gene: TRBD1; CDR3nt: TGTGCCAGCAGCTTAGCTGGGACAGACTACAATGAGCAGTTCTTC; CDR3aa: CASSLAGTDYNEQFF
v_gene: TRBV7-8; j_gene: TRBJ2-3; abundance: few; d_gene: .; CDR3nt: TGTGCCAGCAGCCCTCCCGCCTCAGATACGCAGTATTTT; CDR3aa: CASSPPASDTQYF
v_gene: TRBV7-2; j_gene: TRBJ1-6; abundance: .; d_gene: .; CDR3nt: TGTGCCAGCAGCCTAACGAGTACCAGGGTGGAATCACCCCTCCACTTT; CDR3aa: CASSLTSTRVESPLHF